This record looks at one TCR beta chain sequence and its context. The antigen is undetermined. The protocol was immunoSEQ multiplex PCR, while the TCRdb copy is restricted to in-frame clones and leaves out a portion. The table shows around 100,000 clones, with about four fifths occurring only once. Germline-derived CDR1 and CDR2 are SGHNT and YYREEE (reference sequence). There are 20 residues in the CDR3. The trim removed 4 bases at V and 10 bases at J, leaving 25 bases unmatched. The data belong to a study of Ad26.COV2.S vaccination and SARS-CoV-2 variants. Study results and caveats: Non-spike TCR breadth was similar in vaccine and placebo recipients. Reported findings describe substantial breadth in spike-specific CD8+ and CD4+ T cell responses following vaccination. The TCR breadth and depth analyses may have understated or missed part of the total T cell responses. Vaccine recipients surpassed placebo recipients in spike-specific TCR breadth.

The TCR originated in a human donor who had recovered from COVID-19. The gene calls are TRBV5-4 and TRBJ2-1, with 11 bases fitting TRBD2. The sequencing here drew on peripheral blood, taken after recovery from COVID-19. The CDR3 protein is CASSPSRGAILASGRLEQFF. DNA of the CDR3: TGTGCCAGCAGCCCTAGTCGGGGGGCGATTTTGGCTAGCGGGAGGTTGGAGCAGTTCTTC.